The 17 T cell receptor delta chains listed next were all sequenced from one sample in a study of gamma-delta T cells after stem cell transplantation. TCRdb re-called the RT-PCR reads with CATT. The sample includes around 600 delta-chain clones, over 7.5% of them seen just once. Sequencing input: gamma-delta T cells. The receptors originated from a human donor. It is not recorded whose cells these are; they may come from a transplant donor.

This clone has more than one count but fewer than ten. TCRdb shows a much larger clone's protein in place of this DNA's translation, and the two differ at residue 15, likely through a read error; the protein shown is translated from the DNA. The chain recombines TRDV2 with TRDJ1; 10 bases fit TRDD3. The CDR3 consists of 16 residues. Germline V gives CDR1 GEAIGNYY, CDR2 EKD. The CDR3 region has the DNA TGTGCCTGTGACACAGTTGGGGGGGATACGCGGTTACAGCTCACCTTT. Its translation is CACDTVGGDTRLQLTF.

This clone was detected only a few times. The protein in TCRdb stems from a much larger clone and differs at residue 6 from this DNA's translation, likely a read error; here the protein is translated from the DNA. V is TRDV2 and J is TRDJ1; possible D gene TRDD3, 6 bases. The J gene, left out of TCRdb, was set here by checking the DNA against germline. Germline V CDR1 and CDR2: GEAIGNYY, EKD. V lost 0 bases and J lost 0, with 19 bases in between. This CDR3 spans 18 amino acids. The CDR3: CACDTGGGPRSYTDKLIF. Written as DNA, the CDR3 is TGTGCCTGTGACACCGGGGGAGGACCCCGTTCGTACACCGATAAACTCATCTTT.

With regard to this clone: This likely reflects a read error, since a far larger clone is one base away. Distinct nucleotide sequences in the sample also encode this CDR3. The chain links TRDV2 to TRDJ1, with 9 bases aligning to TRDD3. There are 17 residues in the CDR3. Germline V gene sequence: CDR1 GEAIGNYY, CDR2 EKD. CDR3 DNA: TGTGCCTGTGACACCGCCGAGGGGGATACCTACACCGACAAACTCATCTTT. Its protein is CACDTAEGDTYTDKLIF.

This clone showed up just a few times. The identical CDR3 is also encoded by other nucleotide sequences in the sample. The chain links TRDV2 to TRDJ1; D call uncertain. Germline V gene data show CDR1 as GEAIGNYY and CDR2 as EKD. The CDR3 covers 15 residues. Trimming left V 3 bases short and J 0 bases short, with 13 bases between. The chain's CDR3 is CACDSVVQYTDKLIF. As DNA, the CDR3 is TGTGCCTGTGACTCGGTGGTTCAGTACACCGATAAACTCATCTTT.

Turning to this clone: TCRdb records a much larger clone's protein for this DNA, with a difference at residue 10 that likely arises from a read error; the protein given is the translation of the DNA. The genes are TRDV1 and TRDJ1; a weak D match, TRDD3 (6 bases). The CDR3 has 18 amino acids. Germline V lookup: CDR1 TSWWSYY, CDR2 QGS. The V and J ends lost 1 base and 8 bases respectively, with 26 bases between them. CDR3 amino acids: CALGERSTGRYGRGKLIF. CDR3 DNA sequence: TGTGCTCTTGGGGAACGTAGTACTGGGAGATACGGTCGAGGAAAACTCATCTTT.

This clone is labeled as large (0.1 to 1%). The gene calls are TRDV2 and TRDJ3, with D perhaps TRDD3 (6 bases). The length of the CDR3 is 19 residues. Trimming shortened V by 3 bases and J by 0 bases, and 17 bases separated the two germline ends. CDR1 and CDR2 (germline): GEAIGNYY, EKD. CDR3 nucleotides: TGTGCCTGTGACTCCGTGGGGGTCAATAGCTCCTGGGACACCCGACAGATGTTTTTC. It translates to CACDSVGVNSSWDTRQMFF.

Note on this clone: A read error is likely here: a far larger clone is one base away. The V call is TRDV1, the J call TRDJ1; 8 positions match TRDD3. The J gene, missing from TCRdb, was assigned here through DNA to germline matching. In germline, CDR1 is TSWWSYY, CDR2 QGS. The CDR3 covers 19 residues. In DNA form, the CDR3 reads TGTGCTATTGGAATTAGGGGGTTCATTGCCTGGGGGAAGGGCCATAAACTCATCTTT. This translates into CAIGIRGFIAWGKGHKLIF.

The rearrangement links TRDV2 to TRDJ1; 11 nucleotides agree with TRDD3. Germline CDR1 GEAIGNYY, CDR2 EKD. The CDR3 contains 22 residues. J gave up 3 bases and V 0 bases, and 23 bases lay outside the gene matches. CDR3: CACDTVLSNPVGDTRFPDKLIF. CDR3 DNA sequence: TGTGCCTGTGACACCGTCCTATCAAATCCTGTGGGGGATACGCGTTTCCCCGATAAACTCATCTTT.

This clone was counted only a few times. This may arise from a read error, as a much more abundant clone is one base away. The same CDR3 can be traced to other DNA sequences in this sample. The gene calls are TRDV2 and TRDJ1; 11 bases agree with TRDD3. This CDR3 has 16 residues. Germline V CDR1 and CDR2: GEAIGNYY, EKD. As DNA, the CDR3 is TGCGCCTGTGACACCGTTGGGGGATACGGGACCGATAAACTCATCTTT. It encodes CACDTVGGYGTDKLIF.

This clone is termed medium-sized. The same CDR3 is also encoded by other DNA sequences in this sample. The J gene is TRDJ1, the V gene TRDV1; 13 bases line up with TRDD3. This CDR3 is 21 amino acids long. Germline V gene sequence: CDR1 TSWWSYY, CDR2 QGS. V shed 0 bases and J 4 bases; nucleotides not matched to a gene: 17. CDR3 sequence: CALGELRNPTGGYESSDKLIF. The CDR3 region has the DNA TGTGCTCTTGGGGAACTGAGAAATCCCACTGGGGGATACGAGAGTAGCGATAAACTCATCTTT.

A single count supports this clone. Without a V gene call, the J gene is given as TRDJ3; TRDD3 reflects the table's D call only, with no check against the DNA. This CDR3 comprises 20 residues. The CDR3 loop reads CACDPATGDVRSCDTRPMFF. The CDR3 nucleotides are TGTGCCTGTGACCCCGCCACTGGGGACGTCCGCTCCTGTGACACCCGCCCGATGTTTTTC.

In this sample, this clone is large. V gene TRDV1 combines with J gene TRDJ1; 11 bases map to TRDD3. Germline CDR1 reads TSWWSYY; CDR2 reads QGS. The CDR3 runs 19 residues. V lost 5 bases to trimming and J lost 0 bases; unmatched junction nucleotides: 14. CDR3 in amino acids: CALGSKVLWGILDTDKLIF. The DNA for the CDR3 is TGTGCTCTTGGGTCGAAGGTACTCTGGGGGATACTTGACACCGATAAACTCATCTTT.

This clone was picked up a small number of times. The translation of this DNA and the TCRdb protein of a much larger clone differ at residue 10, probably owing to a read error; the protein shown here is translated from the DNA. The same CDR3 also results from other DNA sequences found in this sample. This chain uses TRDV2 with TRDJ1; 10 nucleotides line up with TRDD3. Germline V gene lookup returns CDR1 GEAIGNYY and CDR2 EKD. With V trimmed by 3 bases and J by 2 bases, 8 bases remained unmatched. This CDR3 is built from 16 residues. The CDR3 sequence: CACDALLGDATDKLIF. Written as DNA, the CDR3 is TGTGCCTGTGACGCATTACTGGGGGATGCGACCGATAAACTCATCTTT.

Note on this clone: It is unclear where the CDR3 begins or ends on the DNA, so no DNA is shown, and the CDR3 is as TCRdb lists it. The chain employs TRDV2 and TRDJ1; the D call of TRDD3 is as the table states it, not checked on the DNA. Germline V gene lookup returns CDR1 GEAIGNYY and CDR2 EKD. 18 amino acids form the CDR3, both terminal residues included. The CDR3: CACDTVAGGTHLGDKLIF.

By sample share, this clone is large. V usage is TRDV2 and J usage is TRDJ1, with D unresolved. Germline-derived CDR1 and CDR2 are GEAIGNYY and EKD. The V end lost 0 bases, the J end lost 2 bases, and 9 bases lay between the germline ends. This CDR3 has 14 amino acids. CDR3 sequence reads: CACDTVVVTDKLIF. Here the CDR3 DNA reads TGTGCCTGTGACACCGTGGTAGTAACCGATAAACTCATCTTT.

The table lists this clone with a few counts. The mismatch at residue 10 between this DNA's translation and the TCRdb protein of a much larger clone likely reflects a read error; the protein shown is translated from the DNA. The chain uses TRDV2 and TRDJ1; possibly TRDD3 for D (6 bases). V shed 0 bases and J shed 1 base, with 14 bases lying between them. There are 16 residues in the CDR3. Germline V gene sequence: CDR1 GEAIGNYY, CDR2 EKD. The CDR3 here is CACDTLGDASTDKLIF. Here the CDR3 DNA reads TGTGCCTGTGACACCCTCGGGGATGCTAGCACCGATAAACTCATCTTT.

Points on this clone: A read error is likely here: a far larger clone is one base away. Other DNA sequences of this sample code for an identical CDR3. V gene TRDV1 combines with J gene TRDJ2, with 7 bases aligning to TRDD3. This CDR3 has 14 amino acids. V was clipped by 6 bases and J by 7 bases; unmatched bases: 8. CDR1 is TSWWSYY, CDR2 QGS, per germline. The CDR3 is CALGRGIGVAQLFF. CDR3 coding DNA: TGTGCTCTTGGCCGGGGGATTGGAGTAGCACAACTCTTCTTT.